The 17 T cell receptor beta chains listed next were all sequenced from one sample in a study of cytomegalovirus exposure and HLA in healthy donors. With 60 Vbeta and 13 Jbeta primers, the PCR was carried out. The protocol was immunoSEQ multiplex PCR, while the TCRdb copy is restricted to in-frame clones and leaves out a portion. The table records roughly 150,000 clones, roughly 77% of them present only once. The sequenced sample consisted of PBMCs. These receptors originate from a man aged 30 to 45 in good health.

This rearrangement joins TRBV28 to TRBJ2-5; no definite D call. Germline V gene data show CDR1 as MDHEN and CDR2 as SYDVKM. The CDR3 spans 15 residues. V was shortened by 5 bases and J by 1 base, with 14 bases between the two germline ends. In nucleotides, the CDR3 is TGTGCCAGCAGTCCAAAGTTGGGCAGCCAAGAGACCCAGTACTTC. This sequence encodes CASSPKLGSQETQYF.

The chain combines TRBV6-5 with TRBJ1-2; possibly TRBD1 for D (5 bases). Trimming pared 0 bases from V and 5 bases from J, leaving 13 bases between. Germline values: CDR1 MNHEY, CDR2 SVGAGI. This CDR3 has 15 residues. The CDR3 is CASSYSSGQGYGYTF. The DNA for the CDR3 is TGTGCCAGCAGTTACTCGAGTGGTCAGGGTTATGGCTACACCTTC.

The genes are TRBV2 and TRBJ2-1, with 8 bases identical to TRBD1. This CDR3 has 15 residues. Per the germline V gene, CDR1 is SNHLY and CDR2 is FYNNEI. V was pared by 4 bases and J by 2 bases, with 4 bases of the junction left unmatched. The DNA of the CDR3 is TGTGCCAGCAGTGGACAGGGGTTAGCCTACAATGAGCAGTTCTTC. It encodes CASSGQGLAYNEQFF.

The rearrangement links TRBV7-2 to TRBJ2-7; tentatively, D is TRBD2 (5 bases). Deletions cut 4 bases from V and 3 bases from J, with 13 bases between. Germline lookup yields CDR1 SGHTA and CDR2 FQGNSA. The CDR3 loop spans 14 amino acids. The CDR3 region has the DNA TGTGCCAGCAGCTCCCGGACTGGCAACTACGAGCAGTACTTC. Translated, it gives CASSSRTGNYEQYF.

The V gene is TRBV5-1, the J gene TRBJ2-5; the D gene is possibly TRBD1 (5 bases). This CDR3 comprises 14 residues. The germline gives CDR1 SGHRS, CDR2 YFSETQ. V shed 4 bases and J shed 1 base, with 11 bases lying between them. The chain's CDR3 is CASSGPDSQETQYF. The CDR3 DNA reads TGCGCCAGCAGCGGCCCTGACAGCCAAGAGACCCAGTACTTC.

This clone was detected only a few times. The gene calls are TRBV18 and TRBJ2-7, with TRBD1 matching 9 bases. Germline trimming cut 3 bases from V and 2 bases from J; bases unmatched to any gene: 8. Germline values: CDR1 KGHSH, CDR2 LQKENI. The CDR3 contains 16 residues. The CDR3 DNA reads TGTGCCAGCTCACCCCCCGGGACAGGGAAAACCTACGAGCAGTACTTC. It specifies CASSPPGTGKTYEQYF. The variable domain in full, completed from reference TRBV18 and TRBJ2-7, reads NAGVMQNPRHLVRRRGQEARLRCSPMKGHSHVYWYRQLPEEGLKFMVYLQKENIIDESGMPKERFSAEFPKEGPSILRIQQVVRGDSAAYFCASSPPGTGKTYEQYFGPGTRLTVT.

This chain links TRBV5-6 with TRBJ2-1; 10 bases are a match to TRBD2. Germline V lookup: CDR1 SGHDT, CDR2 YYEEEE. V shed 4 bases, J shed 5 bases, and the junction held 9 bases outside the gene matches. This CDR3 has 16 residues. CDR3 sequence reads: CASSPTLAGPNNEQFF. Here the CDR3 DNA reads TGTGCCAGCAGCCCCACACTAGCGGGACCCAACAATGAGCAGTTCTTC.

A few counts support this clone. The J gene is TRBJ2-1, the V gene TRBV7-9, with D maybe TRBD2 (6 bases). V lost 5 bases and J lost 0, with 11 bases in between. In germline, CDR1 is SEHNR, CDR2 FQNEAQ (reference sequence). CDR3 length: 15 residues. This CDR3 is CASSPFGSSYNEQFF. In DNA form, the CDR3 reads TGTGCCAGCAGCCCCTTCGGGAGCTCCTACAATGAGCAGTTCTTC.

The sample holds a few counts of this clone. The chain couples TRBV7-6 to TRBJ2-7; TRBD1 might be the D (6 bases). Per the germline V gene, CDR1 is SGHVS and CDR2 is FNYEAQ. CDR3 length: 14 amino acids. V dropped 5 bases and J dropped 1 base, with 12 bases sitting between them. The CDR3 region is CASSPSTGSYEQYF. DNA for the CDR3: TGTGCCAGCAGCCCCTCGACAGGTTCCTACGAGCAGTACTTC.

The V and J genes are TRBV28 and TRBJ2-1; the match to TRBD1 covers 9 bases. V gave up 7 bases and J gave up 3 bases; unmatched junction bases: 10. Germline CDR1 and CDR2: MDHEN and SYDVKM. The CDR3 sequence is 16 residues long. CDR3 residues: CASTHRDRARYNEQFF. The CDR3, as DNA: TGTGCCAGCACCCACCGGGACAGGGCCCGCTACAATGAGCAGTTCTTC.

The J gene is TRBJ2-1, the V gene TRBV14, with D uncertain. V was trimmed by 0 bases and J by 10 bases, leaving 13 bases between them. The CDR3 consists of 14 residues. Germline V gene lookup returns CDR1 SGHDN and CDR2 FVKESK. The CDR3 nucleotides read TGTGCCAGCAGCCAAGATGTAGTGCTTCGAGAGCAGTTCTTC. It encodes CASSQDVVLREQFF.

This sequence joins TRBV21-1 and TRBJ2-3; whether TRBD1, the table's D call, matches the DNA was not checked. TRBV21-1 is designated a pseudogene. The CDR3 has 17 residues. CDR3 residues: CASSILGTGLTTDTQYF. CDR3 DNA: TGTGCCAGCAGCATCTTAGGGACAGGTCTGACCACAGATACGCAGTATTTT.

This clone has only a few counts. The rearrangement links TRBV4-1 to TRBJ1-5, with no clear D. CDR1 is MGHRA, CDR2 YSYEKL, per germline. CDR3 length equals 13 residues. The V and J ends lost 1 base and 9 bases respectively, with 10 bases between them. The CDR3 DNA follows: TGCGCCAGCAGCCAAGTGGGAGGTCTGCCCCAGCATTTT. The encoded protein is CASSQVGGLPQHF.

V and J are TRBV19 and TRBJ1-2, with a weak D call TRBD1 (5 bases). The CDR3 is 13 residues long. CDR1 is LNHDA and CDR2 is SQIVND in the germline V gene (reference sequence). V was pared by 3 bases and J by 3 bases, with 8 bases between. The CDR3 sequence: CASSIGGDYGYTF. CDR3 DNA sequence: TGTGCCAGTAGTATCGGGGGTGACTATGGCTACACCTTC.

The V and J genes are TRBV27 and TRBJ2-1; D is unresolved. Germline-derived CDR1 and CDR2 are MNHEY and SMNVEV (reference sequence). V lost 6 bases to trimming and J lost 0 bases, with 12 bases between them. The CDR3 runs 15 residues. The CDR3 DNA reads as TGTGCCAGCAGGACCCCGTCGGGCTCCTACAATGAGCAGTTCTTC. Residues: CASRTPSGSYNEQFF.

This rearrangement joins TRBV27 to TRBJ1-3; D may be TRBD1 (6 bases). This CDR3 is built from 17 residues. The V gene's germline CDR1 is MNHEY and CDR2 SMNVEV (reference sequence). V lost 5 bases and J lost 0, with 17 bases in between. CDR3 amino acids: CASSPARGSLSGNTIYF. The CDR3 DNA sequence: TGTGCCAGCAGTCCCGCCAGGGGAAGCCTCTCTGGAAACACCATATATTTT.

V is TRBV27 and J is TRBJ2-3; D not certain. The CDR3 contains 16 residues. Trimming cost V 6 bases and J 3 bases, with 19 bases left between them. In germline, CDR1 is MNHEY, CDR2 SMNVEV (reference sequence). The CDR3: CASSLNLGQETDTQYF. CDR3 in DNA: TGTGCCAGCAGCCTGAATCTTGGGCAAGAGACAGATACGCAGTATTTT.